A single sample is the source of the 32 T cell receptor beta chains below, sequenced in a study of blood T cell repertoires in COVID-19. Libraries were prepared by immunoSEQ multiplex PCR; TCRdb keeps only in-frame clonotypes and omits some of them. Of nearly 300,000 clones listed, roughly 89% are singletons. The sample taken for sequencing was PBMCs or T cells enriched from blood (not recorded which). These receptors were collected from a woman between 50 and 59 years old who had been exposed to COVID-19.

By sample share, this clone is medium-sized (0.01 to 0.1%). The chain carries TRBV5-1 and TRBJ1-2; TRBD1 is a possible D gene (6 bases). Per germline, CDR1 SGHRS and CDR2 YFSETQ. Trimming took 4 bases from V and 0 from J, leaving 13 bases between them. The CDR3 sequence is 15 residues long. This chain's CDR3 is CASSELTGSNYGYTF. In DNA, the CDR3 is TGCGCCAGCAGCGAACTGACAGGATCTAACTATGGCTACACCTTC.

The CDR3 region is CASRPTTSGNTIYF. CDR3 in DNA: TGTGCCAGCAGGCCGACAACCTCTGGAAACACCATATATTTT. The gene calls are TRBV7-9 and TRBJ1-3; unclear D gene. Between the trimmed V and J ends, which lost 6 bases and 0 bases, there was a span of 9 bases. The CDR3 totals 14 residues. Germline V gene data show CDR1 as SEHNR and CDR2 as FQNEAQ (reference sequence).

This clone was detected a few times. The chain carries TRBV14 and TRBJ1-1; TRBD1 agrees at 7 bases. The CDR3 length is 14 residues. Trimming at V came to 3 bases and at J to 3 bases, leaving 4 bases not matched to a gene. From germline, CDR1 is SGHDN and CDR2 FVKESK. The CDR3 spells CASSQLDRYTEAFF. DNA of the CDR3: TGTGCCAGCAGCCAGCTGGACAGGTACACTGAAGCTTTCTTT.

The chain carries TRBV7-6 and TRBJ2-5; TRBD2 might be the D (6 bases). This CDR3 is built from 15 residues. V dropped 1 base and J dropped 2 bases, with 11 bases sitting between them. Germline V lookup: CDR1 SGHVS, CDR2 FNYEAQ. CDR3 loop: CASSLGGAPQETQYF. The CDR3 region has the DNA TGTGCCAGCAGCTTAGGCGGGGCACCTCAAGAGACCCAGTACTTC.

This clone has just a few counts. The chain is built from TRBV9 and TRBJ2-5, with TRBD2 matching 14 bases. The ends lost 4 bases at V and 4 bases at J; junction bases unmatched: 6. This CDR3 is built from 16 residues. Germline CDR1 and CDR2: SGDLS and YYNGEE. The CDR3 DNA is TGTGCCAGCAGCCCGACTAGCGGGGGGGCTTTAGAGACCCAGTACTTC. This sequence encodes CASSPTSGGALETQYF. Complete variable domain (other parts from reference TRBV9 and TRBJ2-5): DSGVTQTPKHLITATGQRVTLRCSPRSGDLSVYWYQQSLDQGLQFLIQYYNGEERAKGNILERFSAQQFPDLHSELNLSSLELGDSALYFCASSPTSGGALETQYFGPGTRLLVL.

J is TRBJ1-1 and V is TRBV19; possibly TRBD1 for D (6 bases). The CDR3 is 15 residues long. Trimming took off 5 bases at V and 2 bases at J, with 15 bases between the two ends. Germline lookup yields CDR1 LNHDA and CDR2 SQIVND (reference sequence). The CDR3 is CASSPQDRINTEAFF. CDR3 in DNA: TGTGCCAGTAGTCCCCAGGACAGAATAAACACTGAAGCTTTCTTT.

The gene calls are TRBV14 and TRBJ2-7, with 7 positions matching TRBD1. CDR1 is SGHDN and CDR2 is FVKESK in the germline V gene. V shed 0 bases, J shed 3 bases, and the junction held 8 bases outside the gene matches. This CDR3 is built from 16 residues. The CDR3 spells CASSQEPQGTLYEQYF. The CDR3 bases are TGTGCCAGCAGCCAAGAACCACAGGGGACGCTCTACGAGCAGTACTTC.

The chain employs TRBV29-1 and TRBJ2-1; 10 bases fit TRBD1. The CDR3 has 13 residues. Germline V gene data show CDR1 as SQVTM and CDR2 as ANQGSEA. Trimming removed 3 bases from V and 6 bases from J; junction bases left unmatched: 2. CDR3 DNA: TGCAGCGTTGAGAGGGACAGGGGCAATGAGCAGTTCTTC. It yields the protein CSVERDRGNEQFF.

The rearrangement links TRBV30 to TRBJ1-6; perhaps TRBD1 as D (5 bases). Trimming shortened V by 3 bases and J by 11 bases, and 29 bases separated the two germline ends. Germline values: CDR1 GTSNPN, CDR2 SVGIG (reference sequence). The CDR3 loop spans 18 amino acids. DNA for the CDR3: TGTGCCTGGAGCCTAAGGGGTGGGTTCAGGAGTCCTAGCGCACCCCTCCACTTT. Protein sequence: CAWSLRGGFRSPSAPLHF.

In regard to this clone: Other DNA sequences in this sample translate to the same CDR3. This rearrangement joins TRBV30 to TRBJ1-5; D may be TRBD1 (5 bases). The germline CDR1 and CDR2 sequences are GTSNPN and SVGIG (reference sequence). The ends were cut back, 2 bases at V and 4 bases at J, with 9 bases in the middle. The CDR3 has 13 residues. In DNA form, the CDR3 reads TGTGCCTGGAGTTCGGGGGGGAATCAGCCCCAGCATTTT. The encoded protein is CAWSSGGNQPQHF. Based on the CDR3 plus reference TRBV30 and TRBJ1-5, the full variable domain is SQTIHQWPATLVQPVGSPLSLECTVEGTSNPNLYWYRQAAGRGLQLLFYSVGIGQISSEVPQNLSASRPQDRQFILSSKKLLLSDSGFYLCAWSSGGNQPQHFGDGTRLSIL.

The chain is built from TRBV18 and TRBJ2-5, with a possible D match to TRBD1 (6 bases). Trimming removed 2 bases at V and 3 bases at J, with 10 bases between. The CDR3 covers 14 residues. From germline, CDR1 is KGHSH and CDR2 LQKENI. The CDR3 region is CASSPRTAKETQYF. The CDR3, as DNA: TGTGCCAGCTCACCAAGGACAGCTAAAGAGACCCAGTACTTC.

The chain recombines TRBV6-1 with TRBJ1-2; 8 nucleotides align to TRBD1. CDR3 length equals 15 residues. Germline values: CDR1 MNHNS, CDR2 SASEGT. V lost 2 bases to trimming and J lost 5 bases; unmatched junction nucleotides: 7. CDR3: CASSESQGAFYGYTF. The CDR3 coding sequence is TGTGCCAGCAGTGAAAGCCAGGGGGCCTTTTATGGCTACACCTTC.

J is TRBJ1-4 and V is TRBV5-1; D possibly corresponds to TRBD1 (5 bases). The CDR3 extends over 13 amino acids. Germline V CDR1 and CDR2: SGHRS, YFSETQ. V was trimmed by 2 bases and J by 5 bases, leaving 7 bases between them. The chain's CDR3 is CASSFGANEKLFF. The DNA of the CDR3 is TGCGCCAGCAGCTTTGGGGCCAATGAAAAACTGTTTTTT.

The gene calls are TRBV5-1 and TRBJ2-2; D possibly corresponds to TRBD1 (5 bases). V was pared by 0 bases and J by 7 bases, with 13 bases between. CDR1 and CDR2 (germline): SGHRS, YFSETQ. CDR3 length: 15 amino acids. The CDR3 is CASSLAKGVSGELFF. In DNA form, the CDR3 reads TGCGCCAGCAGCTTGGCAAAAGGGGTGAGCGGGGAGCTGTTTTTT. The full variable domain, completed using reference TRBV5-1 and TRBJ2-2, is KAGVTQTPRYLIKTRGQQVTLSCSPISGHRSVSWYQQTPGQGLQFLFEYFSETQRNKGNFPGRFSGRQFSNSRSEMNVSTLELGDSALYLCASSLAKGVSGELFFGEGSRLTVL.

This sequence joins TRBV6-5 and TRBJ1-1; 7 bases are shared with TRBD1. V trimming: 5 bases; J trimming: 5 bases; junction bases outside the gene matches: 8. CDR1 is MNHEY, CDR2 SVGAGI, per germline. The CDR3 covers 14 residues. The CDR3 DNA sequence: TGTGCCAGCAGTCAAAGACAGGGTCGGACTGAAGCTTTCTTT. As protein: CASSQRQGRTEAFF.

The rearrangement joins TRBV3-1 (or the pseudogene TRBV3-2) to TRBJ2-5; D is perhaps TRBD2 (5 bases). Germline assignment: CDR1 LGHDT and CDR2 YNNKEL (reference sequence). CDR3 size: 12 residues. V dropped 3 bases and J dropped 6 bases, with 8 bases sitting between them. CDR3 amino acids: CASSQGSQTQYF. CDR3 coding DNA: TGTGCCAGCAGCCAGGGGAGCCAGACCCAGTACTTC.

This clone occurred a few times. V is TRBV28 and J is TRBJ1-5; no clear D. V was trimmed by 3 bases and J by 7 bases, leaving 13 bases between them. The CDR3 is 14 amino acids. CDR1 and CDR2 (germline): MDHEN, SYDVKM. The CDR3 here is CASSLRGSVQPQHF. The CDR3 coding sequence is TGTGCCAGCAGTTTGAGAGGGAGTGTCCAGCCCCAGCATTTT.

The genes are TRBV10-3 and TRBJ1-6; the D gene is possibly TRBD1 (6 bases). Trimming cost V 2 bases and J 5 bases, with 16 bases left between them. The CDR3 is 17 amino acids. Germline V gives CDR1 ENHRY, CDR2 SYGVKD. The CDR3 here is CAISERAGWDNNSPLHF. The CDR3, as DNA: TGTGCCATCAGTGAGCGGGCAGGGTGGGACAATAATTCACCCCTCCACTTT.

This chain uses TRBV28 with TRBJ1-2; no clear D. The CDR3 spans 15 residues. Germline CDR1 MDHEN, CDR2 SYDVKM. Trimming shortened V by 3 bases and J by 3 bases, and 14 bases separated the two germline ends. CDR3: CASSFPPGKDYGYTF. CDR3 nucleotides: TGTGCCAGCAGTTTCCCTCCGGGGAAGGACTATGGCTACACCTTC.

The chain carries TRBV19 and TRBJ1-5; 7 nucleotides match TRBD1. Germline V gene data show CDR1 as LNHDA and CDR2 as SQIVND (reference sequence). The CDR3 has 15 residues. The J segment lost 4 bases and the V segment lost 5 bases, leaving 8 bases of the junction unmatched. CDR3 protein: CASSFEIQGNQPQHF. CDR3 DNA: TGTGCCAGTAGTTTCGAAATACAGGGGAATCAGCCCCAGCATTTT.

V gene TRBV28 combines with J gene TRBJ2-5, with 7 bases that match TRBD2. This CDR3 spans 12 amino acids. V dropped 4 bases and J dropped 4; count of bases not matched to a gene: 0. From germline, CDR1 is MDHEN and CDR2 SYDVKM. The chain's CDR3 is CASSSGGETQYF. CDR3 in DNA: TGTGCCAGCAGTTCGGGGGGAGAGACCCAGTACTTC. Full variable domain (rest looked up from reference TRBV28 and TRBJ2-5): DVKVTQSSRYLVKRTGEKVFLECVQDMDHENMFWYRQDPGLGLRLIYFSYDVKMKEKGDIPEGYSVSREKKERFSLILESASTNQTSMYLCASSSGGETQYFGPGTRLLVL.

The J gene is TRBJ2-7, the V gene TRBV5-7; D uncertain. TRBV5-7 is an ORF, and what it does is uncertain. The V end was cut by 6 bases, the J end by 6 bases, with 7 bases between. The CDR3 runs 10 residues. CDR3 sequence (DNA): TGTGCCAGCACCCCATCCGAGCAGTACTTC. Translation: CASTPSEQYF.

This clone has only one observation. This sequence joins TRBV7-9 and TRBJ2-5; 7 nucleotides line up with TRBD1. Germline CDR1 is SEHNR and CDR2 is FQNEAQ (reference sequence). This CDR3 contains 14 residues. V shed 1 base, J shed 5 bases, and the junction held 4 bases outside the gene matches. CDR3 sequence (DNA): TGTGCCAGCAGCTTAGAAGGGGGCGGGGAGACCCAGTACTTC. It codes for CASSLEGGGETQYF.

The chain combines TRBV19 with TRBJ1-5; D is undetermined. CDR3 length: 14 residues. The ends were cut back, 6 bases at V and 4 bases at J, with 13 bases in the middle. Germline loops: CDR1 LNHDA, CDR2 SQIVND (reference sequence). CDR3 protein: CASSLGSHNQPQHF. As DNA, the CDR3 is TGTGCCAGTAGCCTCGGGAGCCATAATCAGCCCCAGCATTTT. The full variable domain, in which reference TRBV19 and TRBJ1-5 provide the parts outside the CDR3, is DGGITQSPKYLFRKEGQNVTLSCEQNLNHDAMYWYRQDPGQGLRLIYYSQIVNDFQKGDIAEGYSVSREKKESFPLTVTSAQKNPTAFYLCASSLGSHNQPQHFGDGTRLSIL.

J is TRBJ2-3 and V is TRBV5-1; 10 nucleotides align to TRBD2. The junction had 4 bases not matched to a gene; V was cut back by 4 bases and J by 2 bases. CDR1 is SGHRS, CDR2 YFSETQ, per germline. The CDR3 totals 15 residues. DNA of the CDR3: TGCGCCAGCAGCACACTAGCGGGGTACACAGATACGCAGTATTTT. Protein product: CASSTLAGYTDTQYF.

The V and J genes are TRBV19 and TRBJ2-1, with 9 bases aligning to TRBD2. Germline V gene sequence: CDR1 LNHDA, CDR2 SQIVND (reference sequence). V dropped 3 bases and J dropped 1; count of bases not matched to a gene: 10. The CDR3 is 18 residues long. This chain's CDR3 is CASSMGSGGLPSYNEQFF. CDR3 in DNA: TGTGCCAGTAGTATGGGGAGCGGGGGGCTACCTTCCTACAATGAGCAGTTCTTC.

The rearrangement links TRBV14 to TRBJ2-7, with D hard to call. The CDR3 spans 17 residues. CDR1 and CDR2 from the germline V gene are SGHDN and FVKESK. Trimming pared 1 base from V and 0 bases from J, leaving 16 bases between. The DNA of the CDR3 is TGTGCCAGCAGCCAAGGAATTGGATCGGCGGCCTCCTACGAGCAGTACTTC. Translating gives CASSQGIGSAASYEQYF.

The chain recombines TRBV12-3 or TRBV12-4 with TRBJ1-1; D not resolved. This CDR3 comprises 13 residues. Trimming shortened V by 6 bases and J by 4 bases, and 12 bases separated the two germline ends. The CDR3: CASRPGRSTEAFF. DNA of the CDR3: TGTGCCAGCAGACCTGGCCGCAGCACTGAAGCTTTCTTT.

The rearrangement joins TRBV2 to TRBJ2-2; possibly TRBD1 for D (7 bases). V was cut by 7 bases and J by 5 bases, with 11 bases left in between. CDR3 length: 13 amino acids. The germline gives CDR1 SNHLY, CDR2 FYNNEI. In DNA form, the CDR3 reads TGTGCCAGCAAGCAGGGGGGAACCGGGGAGCTGTTTTTT. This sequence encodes CASKQGGTGELFF.

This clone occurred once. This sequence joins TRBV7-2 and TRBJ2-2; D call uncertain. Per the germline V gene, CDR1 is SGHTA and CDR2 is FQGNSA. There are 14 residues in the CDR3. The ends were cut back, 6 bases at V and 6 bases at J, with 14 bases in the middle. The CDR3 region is CASRRIVAAGELFF. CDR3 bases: TGTGCCAGCAGAAGGATCGTGGCGGCCGGGGAGCTGTTTTTT. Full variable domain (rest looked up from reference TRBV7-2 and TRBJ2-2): GAGVSQSPSNKVTEKGKDVELRCDPISGHTALYWYRQSLGQGLEFLIYFQGNSAPDKSGLPSDRFSAERTGGSVSTLTIQRTQQEDSAVYLCASRRIVAAGELFFGEGSRLTVL.

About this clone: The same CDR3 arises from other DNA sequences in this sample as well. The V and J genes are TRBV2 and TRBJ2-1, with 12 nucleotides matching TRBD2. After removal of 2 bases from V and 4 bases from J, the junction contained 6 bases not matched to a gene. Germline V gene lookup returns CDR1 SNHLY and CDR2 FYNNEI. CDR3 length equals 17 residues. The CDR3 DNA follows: TGTGCCAGCAGTGAATCTCCTAGCGGGGGGGCTTACAATGAGCAGTTCTTC. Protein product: CASSESPSGGAYNEQFF.

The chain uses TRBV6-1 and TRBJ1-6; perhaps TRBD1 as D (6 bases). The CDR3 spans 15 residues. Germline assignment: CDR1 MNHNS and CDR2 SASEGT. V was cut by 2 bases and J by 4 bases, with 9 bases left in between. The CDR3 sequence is CASSEKGGYNSPLHF. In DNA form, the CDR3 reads TGTGCCAGCAGTGAAAAGGGGGGGTATAATTCACCCCTCCACTTT.